The entry that follows covers one T cell receptor beta chain sequence. This clone registers as medium-sized (0.01 to 0.1%) by frequency; no count is noted. The antigen this receptor binds is unknown. One junction end disagrees with the germline gene, perhaps due to a read error. The read terminates 3 residues before the CDR3 end, so the remaining end is supplied by the germline J gene. Per the germline V gene (reference sequence), WNHNN is the CDR1 and SYGVQD is the CDR2. Inclusive of the bounding cysteine and phenylalanine, the CDR3 is 14 residues long. The DNA shown is the part of the CDR3 that was read: 33 bases, in frame from base 1. These data originate in a study of T cells in women clearing cervical HPV infection (dated by TCRdb to the late 2010s). Concerning the study at large: Cases were 20 to 25 women with histologically confirmed HPV16-related CIN3 or worse, including 2 invasive cancers. The 20 to 25 controls were women who cleared a single incident HPV16 infection within 12 months without developing precancer or cancer. Blood from cases was collected at the visit where the lesion was first found, while blood from controls was collected once the infection could no longer be detected. For cases, a median interval of 149 days, with an interquartile range of 90 to 200 days, was observed between lesion detection and blood sampling. HLA typing was available for only a few women, so HLA type could not be excluded as a confounder. Nested within Costa Rica's Guanacaste HPV Natural History Study, an exploratory proof-of-principle case-control study compared TCR repertoires across cervical HPV16 outcomes. Cases and controls were matched on age within five years and on year of sample collection. Median age was about 35 years in cases versus around 40 in controls, and baseline characteristics did not differ significantly. The parent cohort enrolled roughly 9,400 women aged 18 or older in Guanacaste, Costa Rica, in about 1992 to 1994 and followed the women for 6 to 7 years. Five blinded duplicates per group were added as quality controls, giving about 60 samples: 50 or so participants and roughly 10 replicates. General conclusions and limits of the study: TRBV6-7 relative abundance was lower in cases than in controls (roughly 0.12% versus 0.15%; Bonferroni P = 0.0008). The cross-sectional design could not show whether the associations came before the infection or were a result of it, and neither effector/memory subsets nor HPV-specific T cells were isolated. Cases were distinguished from controls with an estimated AUC of about 0.8 by random forest classifiers combining richness and V gene abundances. Across sequencing depths, CIN3+ cases showed significantly higher TCR repertoire richness than controls, but evenness did not differ between the groups. T-cell numbers per sample were unknown, so richness differences could reflect varying T-cell content rather than repertoire biology.

Every participant had a single incident cervical HPV16 infection, and women with prevalent HPV16 infections were excluded. Cervical HPV DNA was detected by MY09/MY11 PCR, and genotyping was performed by dot-blot hybridization. About 15 mL of heparinized blood were centrifuged, and the buffy coat was split into aliquots, frozen at -30 degrees C, and then kept at -80 degrees C. QIAGEN kits were used to extract genomic DNA from the buffy coat specimens. Using the immunoSEQ assay, multiplex PCR amplified TCR beta CDR3 regions from an average of around 1.2 ug of genomic DNA per sample. Primer bias was corrected in the assay by using a complete synthetic TCR repertoire to establish an amplification baseline. The amplicons were sequenced using the Illumina platform. As for how the authors treated the data: Sequences were error-corrected by clustering with frequency ratios and a modified nearest-neighbor algorithm, then analyzed in the immunoSEQ Analyzer with IMGT gene definitions. At each rarefaction depth, TCR richness and evenness were averaged across 20 rarefaction repeats, and samples with fewer sequences than that depth were excluded. V, D and J gene relative abundances were compared between groups with Wilcoxon rank sum tests, applying FDR correction. An intraclass correlation of 90% to 97% for TCR richness and an average of around 71% across approximately 63 gene segments were obtained from the blinded duplicates. TCRdb's version of the immuneACCESS table is confined to in-frame rearrangements and falls short of the full clone set. An unresolved V gene accounts for under half of the shortfall where checked; the remainder is of unknown origin. V and J calls and clone size are copied from that table; D and trimming were computed from the DNA. This sample's table carries roughly 14,000 clones. The ten largest account for less than 25% of the sample.

Sequenced: blood buffy coat. The receptor was derived from a woman between 18 and 69 years old with a cervical HPV16 infection that either progressed to CIN3+ or cleared (not recorded which). This receptor chain uses TRBV10-1 and TRBJ2-3, with TRBD1 matching 8 junction bases. Incomplete CDR3 DNA: TGCGTCAGCAGTGAGACAGGGGAAGCAGATACG. Translated, it gives CVSSETGEADT. Given in full, the CDR3 is CVSSETGEADTQYF.